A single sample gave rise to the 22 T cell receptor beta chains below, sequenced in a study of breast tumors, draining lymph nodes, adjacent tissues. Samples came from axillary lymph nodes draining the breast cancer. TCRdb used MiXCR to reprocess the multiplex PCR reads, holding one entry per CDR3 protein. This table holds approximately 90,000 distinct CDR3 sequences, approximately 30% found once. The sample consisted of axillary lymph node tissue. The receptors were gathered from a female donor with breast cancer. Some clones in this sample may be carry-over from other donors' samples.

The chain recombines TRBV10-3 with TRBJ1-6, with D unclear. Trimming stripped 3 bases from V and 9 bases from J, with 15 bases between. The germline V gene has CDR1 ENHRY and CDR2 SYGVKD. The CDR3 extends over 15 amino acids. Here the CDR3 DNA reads TGTGCCATCAGTGATTCTTGGTCCGCTGGTTCACCCCTCCACTTT. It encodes CAISDSWSAGSPLHF.

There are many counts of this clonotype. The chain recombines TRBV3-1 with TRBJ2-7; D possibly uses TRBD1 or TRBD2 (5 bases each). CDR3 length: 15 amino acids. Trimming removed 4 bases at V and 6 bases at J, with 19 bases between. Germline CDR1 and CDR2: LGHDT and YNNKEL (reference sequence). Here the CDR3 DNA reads TGTGCCAGCAGCCTGGGACGGCTCCCGGGTGTCGAGCAGTACTTC. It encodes CASSLGRLPGVEQYF.

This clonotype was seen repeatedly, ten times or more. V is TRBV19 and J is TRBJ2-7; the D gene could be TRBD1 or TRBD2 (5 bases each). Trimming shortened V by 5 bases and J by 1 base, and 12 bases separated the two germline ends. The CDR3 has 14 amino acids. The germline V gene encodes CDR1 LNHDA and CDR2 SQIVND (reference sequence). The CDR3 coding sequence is TGTGCCAGTAGTCCCTGGGGACCATCCTACGAGCAGTACTTC. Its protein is CASSPWGPSYEQYF.

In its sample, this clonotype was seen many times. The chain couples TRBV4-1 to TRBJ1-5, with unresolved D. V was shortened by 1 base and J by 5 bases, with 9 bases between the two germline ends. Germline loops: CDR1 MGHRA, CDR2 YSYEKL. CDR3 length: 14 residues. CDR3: CASSQARWDQPQHF. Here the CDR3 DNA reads TGCGCCAGCAGCCAAGCGCGGTGGGATCAGCCCCAGCATTTT.

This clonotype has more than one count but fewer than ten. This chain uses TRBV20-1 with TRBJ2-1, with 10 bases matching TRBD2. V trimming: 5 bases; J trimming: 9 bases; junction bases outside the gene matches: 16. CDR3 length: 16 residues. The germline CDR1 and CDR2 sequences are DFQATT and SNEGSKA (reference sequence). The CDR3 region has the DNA TGCAGTGCTCCCGAACCTACTAGCGGGACCTGGGGTGAGCAGTTCTTC. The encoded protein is CSAPEPTSGTWGEQFF.

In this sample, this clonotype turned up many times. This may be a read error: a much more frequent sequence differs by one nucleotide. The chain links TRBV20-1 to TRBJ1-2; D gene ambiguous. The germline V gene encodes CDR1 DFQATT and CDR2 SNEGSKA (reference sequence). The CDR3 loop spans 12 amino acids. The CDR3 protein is CSARRTGYGSTF. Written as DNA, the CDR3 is TGCAGTGCTAGACGGACCGGATACGGCTCCACCTTC.

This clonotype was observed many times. The CDR3 loop is CASSLVNSPLHF. CDR3 DNA: TGTGCCAGCAGCTTAGTAAATTCACCCCTCCACTTT. The chain recombines TRBV7-9 with TRBJ1-6; D remains ambiguous. Germline V CDR1 and CDR2: SEHNR, FQNEAQ (reference sequence). The CDR3 consists of 12 residues. With 1 base removed from V and 7 bases from J, the gap between germline ends came to 2 bases. Full variable domain (remainder filled in from reference TRBV7-9 and TRBJ1-6): DTGVSQNPRHKITKRGQNVTFRCDPISEHNRLYWYRQTLGQGPEFLTYFQNEAQLEKSRLLSDRFSAERPKGSFSTLEIQRTEQGDSAMYLCASSLVNSPLHFGNGTRLTVT.

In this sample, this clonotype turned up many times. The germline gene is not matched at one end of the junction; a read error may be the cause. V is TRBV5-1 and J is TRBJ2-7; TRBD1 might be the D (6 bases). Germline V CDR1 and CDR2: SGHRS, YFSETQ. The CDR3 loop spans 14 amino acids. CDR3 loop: CASILGTGPYEQYF. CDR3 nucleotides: TGCGCCAGCATCTTGGGTACAGGGCCCTACGAGCAGTACTTC. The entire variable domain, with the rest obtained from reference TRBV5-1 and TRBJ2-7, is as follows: KAGVTQTPRYLIKTRGQQVTLSCSPISGHRSVSWYQQTPGQGLQFLFEYFSETQRNKGNFPGRFSGRQFSNSRSEMNVSTLELGDSALYLCASILGTGPYEQYFGPGTRLTVT.

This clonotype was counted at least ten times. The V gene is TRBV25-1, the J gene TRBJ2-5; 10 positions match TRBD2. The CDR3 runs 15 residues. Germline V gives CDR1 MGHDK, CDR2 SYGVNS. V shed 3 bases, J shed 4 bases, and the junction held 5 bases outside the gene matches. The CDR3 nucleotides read TGTGCCAGCAGTGAGGGTCTAGCGGGAGTAGAGACCCAGTACTTC. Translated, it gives CASSEGLAGVETQYF.

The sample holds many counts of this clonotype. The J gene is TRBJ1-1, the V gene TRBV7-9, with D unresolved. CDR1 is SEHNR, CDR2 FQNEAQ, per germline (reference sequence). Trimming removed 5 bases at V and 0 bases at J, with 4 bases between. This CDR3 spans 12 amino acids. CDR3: CASSLMNTEAFF. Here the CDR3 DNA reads TGTGCCAGCAGCCTAATGAACACTGAAGCTTTCTTT.

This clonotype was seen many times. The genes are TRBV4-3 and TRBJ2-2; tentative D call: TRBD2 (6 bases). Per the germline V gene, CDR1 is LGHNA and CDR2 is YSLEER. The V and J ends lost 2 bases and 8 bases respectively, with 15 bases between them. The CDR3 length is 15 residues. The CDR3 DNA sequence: TGCGCCAGCAGCCAACGGACGGGAGTTCGGGGGGAGCTGTTTTTT. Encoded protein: CASSQRTGVRGELFF.

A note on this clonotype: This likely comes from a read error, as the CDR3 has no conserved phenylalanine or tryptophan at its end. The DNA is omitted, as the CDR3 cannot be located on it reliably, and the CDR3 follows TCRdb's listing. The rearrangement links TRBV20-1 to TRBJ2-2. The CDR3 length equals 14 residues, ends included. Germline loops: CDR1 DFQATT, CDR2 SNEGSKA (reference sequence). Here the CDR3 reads CSARADGNTGELDL.

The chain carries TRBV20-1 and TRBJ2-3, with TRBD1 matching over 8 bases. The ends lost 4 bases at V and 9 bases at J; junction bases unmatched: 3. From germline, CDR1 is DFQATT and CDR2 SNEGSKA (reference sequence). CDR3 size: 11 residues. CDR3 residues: CSATRDRTQYF. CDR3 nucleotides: TGCAGTGCTACTAGGGACAGGACGCAGTATTTT.

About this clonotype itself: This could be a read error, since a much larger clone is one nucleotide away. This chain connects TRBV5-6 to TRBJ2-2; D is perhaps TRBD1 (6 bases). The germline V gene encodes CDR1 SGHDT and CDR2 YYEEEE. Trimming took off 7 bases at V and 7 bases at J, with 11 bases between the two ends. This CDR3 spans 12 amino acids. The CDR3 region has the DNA TGTGCCAGCGGCCCAGGGGTCGGGGAGCTGTTTTTT. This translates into CASGPGVGELFF.

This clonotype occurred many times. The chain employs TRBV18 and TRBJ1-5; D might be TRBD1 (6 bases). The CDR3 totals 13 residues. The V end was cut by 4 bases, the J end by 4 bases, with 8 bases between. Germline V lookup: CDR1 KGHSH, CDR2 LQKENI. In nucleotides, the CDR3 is TGTGCCAGCTCACTAGGACAGAATCAGCCCCAGCATTTT. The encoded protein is CASSLGQNQPQHF.

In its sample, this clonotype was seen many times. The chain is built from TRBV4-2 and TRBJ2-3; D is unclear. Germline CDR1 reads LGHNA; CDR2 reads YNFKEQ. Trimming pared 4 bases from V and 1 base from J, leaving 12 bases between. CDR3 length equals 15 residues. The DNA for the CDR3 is TGTGCCAGCAGCCGAACTCAGGATGGCACAGATACGCAGTATTTT. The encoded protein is CASSRTQDGTDTQYF.

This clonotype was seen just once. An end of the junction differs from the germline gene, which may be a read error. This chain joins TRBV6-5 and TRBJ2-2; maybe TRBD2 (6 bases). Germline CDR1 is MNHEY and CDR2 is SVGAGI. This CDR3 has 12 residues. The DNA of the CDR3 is TGTGCCAGCTCCGGGAACACCGGGGGGCTGTTTTTT. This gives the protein CASSGNTGGLFF.

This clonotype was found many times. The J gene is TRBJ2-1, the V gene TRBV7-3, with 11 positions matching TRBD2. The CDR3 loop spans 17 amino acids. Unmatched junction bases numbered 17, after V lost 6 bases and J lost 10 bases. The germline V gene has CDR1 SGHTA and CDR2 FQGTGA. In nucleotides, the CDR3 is TGTGCCAGCAGTCCTTCTCCCGGGACTAGCGGACTTGGGGAGCAGTTCTTC. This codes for CASSPSPGTSGLGEQFF.

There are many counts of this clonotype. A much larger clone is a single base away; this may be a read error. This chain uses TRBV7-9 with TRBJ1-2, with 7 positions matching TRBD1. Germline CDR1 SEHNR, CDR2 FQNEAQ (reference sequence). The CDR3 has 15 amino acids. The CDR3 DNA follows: TGTGCCAGCAGCGACAACAGGGGTCTAGGGTATGGCTACCCCTTC. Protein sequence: CASSDNRGLGYGYPF.

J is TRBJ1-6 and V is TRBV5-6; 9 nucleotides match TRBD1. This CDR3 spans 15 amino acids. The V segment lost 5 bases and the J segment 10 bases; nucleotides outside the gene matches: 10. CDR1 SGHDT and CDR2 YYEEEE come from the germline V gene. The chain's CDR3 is CASSQTGTGRSPLHF. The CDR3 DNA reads TGTGCCAGCAGTCAAACCGGGACAGGGAGATCACCCCTCCACTTT.

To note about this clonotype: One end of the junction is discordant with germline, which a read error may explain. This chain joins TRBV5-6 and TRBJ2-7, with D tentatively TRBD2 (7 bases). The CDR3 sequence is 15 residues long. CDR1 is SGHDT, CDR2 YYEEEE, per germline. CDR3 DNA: TGTGCCGGCAGCAGCCTCGGGGGCGGGAGCCACGAGCGGTACTTC. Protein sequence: CAGSSLGGGSHERYF.

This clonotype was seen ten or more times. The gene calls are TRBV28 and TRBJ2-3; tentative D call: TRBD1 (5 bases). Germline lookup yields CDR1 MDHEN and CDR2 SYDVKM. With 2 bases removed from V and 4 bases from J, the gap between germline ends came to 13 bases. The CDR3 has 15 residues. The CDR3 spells CASSLGQGGADTQYF. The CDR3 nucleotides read TGTGCCAGCAGTTTAGGCCAGGGCGGAGCAGATACGCAGTATTTT. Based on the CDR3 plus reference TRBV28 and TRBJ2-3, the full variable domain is DVKVTQSSRYLVKRTGEKVFLECVQDMDHENMFWYRQDPGLGLRLIYFSYDVKMKEKGDIPEGYSVSREKKERFSLILESASTNQTSMYLCASSLGQGGADTQYFGPGTRLTVL.